The 29 T cell receptor beta chains given below trace back to one sample, sequenced in a study of T cell changes during pregnancy in multiple sclerosis. TCRdb's copy holds only in-frame clones and misses some; the assay was immunoSEQ multiplex PCR. The profile shows around 83,000 clones, over 80% of them singletons. This material consisted of CD4+ T cells from peripheral blood mononuclear cells, taken in the second trimester of pregnancy. The receptor source for this set is a female donor with multiple sclerosis, enrolled in a pregnancy study.

The V call is TRBV9, the J call TRBJ2-1, with TRBD2 matching over 11 bases. CDR1 is SGDLS, CDR2 YYNGEE, per germline. This CDR3 region has 16 residues. J lost 9 bases, V lost 0 bases, and 8 bases had no gene match. CDR3 DNA sequence: TGTGCCAGCAGCGTAGATCTAGCGGGGGGCCCAGCTGAGCAGTTCTTC. This codes for CASSVDLAGGPAEQFF. The whole variable domain, filled in from reference TRBV9 and TRBJ2-1, reads DSGVTQTPKHLITATGQRVTLRCSPRSGDLSVYWYQQSLDQGLQFLIQYYNGEERAKGNILERFSAQQFPDLHSELNLSSLELGDSALYFCASSVDLAGGPAEQFFGPGTRLTVL.

The genes are TRBV7-7 and TRBJ2-5; D is unresolved. In germline, CDR1 is SSHAT, CDR2 FNYEAQ (reference sequence). Trimming took off 1 base at V and 5 bases at J, with 8 bases between the two ends. This CDR3 has 13 amino acids. As DNA, the CDR3 is TGTGCCAGCAGCTTAGGAGTTCGGGAGACCCAGTACTTC. Translated, it gives CASSLGVRETQYF.

This chain joins TRBV27 and TRBJ1-6; 8 bases line up with TRBD1. This CDR3 spans 16 amino acids. Germline lookup yields CDR1 MNHEY and CDR2 SMNVEV (reference sequence). The ends lost 8 bases at V and 9 bases at J; junction bases unmatched: 15. The CDR3 sequence: CASGTQRTGIGSPLHF. CDR3 bases: TGTGCCAGCGGAACCCAAAGGACAGGGATAGGTTCACCCCTCCACTTT.

V usage is TRBV5-1 and J usage is TRBJ2-1; TRBD1 is a possible D gene (5 bases). CDR1 is SGHRS and CDR2 is YFSETQ in the germline V gene. The CDR3 spans 12 residues. Trimming pared 1 base from V and 10 bases from J, leaving 9 bases between. The CDR3 is CASSLQGSEQFF. In nucleotides, the CDR3 is TGCGCCAGCAGCTTGCAGGGTAGCGAGCAGTTCTTC.

In its sample, this clone was seen a few times. The rearrangement joins TRBV28 to TRBJ2-7; D uncertain. Germline V CDR1 and CDR2: MDHEN, SYDVKM. The V and J ends lost 8 bases and 0 bases respectively, with 5 bases between them. The CDR3 totals 11 residues. The CDR3 loop reads CASGSSYEQYF. In DNA form, the CDR3 reads TGTGCCAGCGGCAGCTCCTACGAGCAGTACTTC.

V usage is TRBV4-2 and J usage is TRBJ2-4, with D tentatively TRBD2 (5 bases). Germline V CDR1 and CDR2: LGHNA, YNFKEQ. The CDR3 has 16 residues. V dropped 4 bases and J dropped 5 bases, with 18 bases sitting between them. The CDR3: CASSPVSVGGQNIQYF. The CDR3 DNA follows: TGTGCCAGCAGCCCTGTTAGCGTTGGAGGTCAAAACATTCAGTACTTC.

The genes are TRBV10-1 and TRBJ1-2; no reliable D call. V gave up 7 bases and J gave up 2 bases, with 17 bases separating them. Germline lookup yields CDR1 WNHNN and CDR2 SYGVQD (reference sequence). The CDR3 has 15 amino acids. This chain's CDR3 is CASKPWATWNYGYTF. The CDR3 DNA is TGCGCCAGCAAACCTTGGGCCACGTGGAACTATGGCTACACCTTC.

The chain has TRBV30 and TRBJ2-7; 7 bases agree with TRBD1. This CDR3 comprises 17 residues. CDR1 GTSNPN and CDR2 SVGIG come from the germline V gene (reference sequence). Unmatched junction bases numbered 17, after V lost 0 bases and J lost 6 bases. The CDR3 loop reads CAWSVPPKTGIMGEQYF. The CDR3 DNA reads as TGTGCCTGGAGTGTACCCCCTAAGACAGGGATTATGGGCGAGCAGTACTTC.

This clone turned up a few times. DNA of the CDR3: TGTGCCAGCAGCTTAGGGCCAGGTTCCAATTCACCCCTCCACTTT. Translation gives CASSLGPGSNSPLHF. V gene TRBV7-9 combines with J gene TRBJ1-6, with unresolved D. Trimming stripped 1 base from V and 7 bases from J, with 11 bases between. The CDR3 loop spans 15 amino acids. The germline gives CDR1 SEHNR, CDR2 FQNEAQ (reference sequence).

The chain carries TRBV14 and TRBJ2-7, with 9 bases fitting TRBD1. Trimming removed 1 base from V and 6 bases from J; junction bases left unmatched: 7. The CDR3 contains 15 residues. CDR1 is SGHDN and CDR2 is FVKESK in the germline V gene. This CDR3 reads CASSQARTGAGEQYF. The CDR3 bases are TGTGCCAGCAGCCAAGCTCGGACAGGGGCGGGCGAGCAGTACTTC. Filled out from reference TRBV14 and TRBJ2-7, the complete variable domain reads EAGVTQFPSHSVIEKGQTVTLRCDPISGHDNLYWYRRVMGKEIKFLLHFVKESKQDESGMPNNRFLAERTGGTYSTLKVQPAELEDSGVYFCASSQARTGAGEQYFGPGTRLTVT.

The gene calls are TRBV7-8 and TRBJ1-2, with TRBD1 identical over 7 bases. The ends lost 5 bases at V and 1 base at J; junction bases unmatched: 7. CDR3 size: 15 residues. CDR1 is SGHVS, CDR2 FQNEAQ, per germline. CDR3 in DNA: TGTGCCAGCAGCCCGGGACAGTCGATTAACTATGGCTACACCTTC. Translating gives CASSPGQSINYGYTF. The variable domain in full, completed from reference TRBV7-8 and TRBJ1-2, reads GAGVSQSPRYKVAKRGQDVALRCDPISGHVSLFWYQQALGQGPEFLTYFQNEAQLDKSGLPSDRFFAERPEGSVSTLKIQRTQQEDSAVYLCASSPGQSINYGYTFGSGTRLTVV.

The J gene is TRBJ2-1, the V gene TRBV19, with D possibly TRBD2 on 5 matching bases. CDR1 LNHDA and CDR2 SQIVND come from the germline V gene (reference sequence). V lost 6 bases, J lost 3 bases, and 12 bases lay in between. CDR3 size: 14 residues. The CDR3 DNA follows: TGTGCCAGTAGGAGGGAGTCGGTCTACAATGAGCAGTTCTTC. As protein: CASRRESVYNEQFF. Full variable domain (remainder filled in from reference TRBV19 and TRBJ2-1): DGGITQSPKYLFRKEGQNVTLSCEQNLNHDAMYWYRQDPGQGLRLIYYSQIVNDFQKGDIAEGYSVSREKKESFPLTVTSAQKNPTAFYLCASRRESVYNEQFFGPGTRLTVL.

The V gene is TRBV12-5, the J gene TRBJ2-1; TRBD2 aligns across 7 bases. The J segment lost 9 bases and the V segment lost 2 bases, leaving 10 bases of the junction unmatched. Per germline, CDR1 LGHNT and CDR2 FRNRAP. This CDR3 is built from 15 residues. The CDR3 bases are TGTGCTAGTGGTTTGTATGGCGGGGAGGGGTTTGAGCAGTTCTTC. Its translation is CASGLYGGEGFEQFF.

The CDR3 is CASSLTVYEQYF. For the CDR3, the DNA is TGTGCCAGCAGCTTGACAGTCTACGAGCAGTACTTC. The rearrangement uses TRBV11-2 and TRBJ2-7, with a possible D match to TRBD1 (5 bases). Germline V lookup: CDR1 SGHAT, CDR2 FQNNGV. This CDR3 region has 12 residues. Trimming pared 3 bases from V and 3 bases from J, leaving 6 bases between.

The chain uses TRBV11-2 and TRBJ1-1; D unclear. Germline V CDR1 and CDR2: SGHAT, FQNNGV. V lost 0 bases and J lost 5, with 10 bases in between. The CDR3 contains 14 residues. The CDR3 loop is CASSLDPGGTEAFF. The CDR3 DNA sequence: TGTGCCAGCAGCTTAGACCCAGGTGGGACTGAAGCTTTCTTT.

V usage is TRBV6-5 and J usage is TRBJ2-3; TRBD2 aligns across 8 bases. Trimming removed 5 bases from V and 9 bases from J; junction bases left unmatched: 4. This CDR3 spans 12 amino acids. CDR1 is MNHEY and CDR2 is SVGAGI in the germline V gene. The CDR3 here is CASSALAGTQYF. CDR3 coding DNA: TGTGCCAGCAGTGCCCTAGCGGGCACGCAGTATTTT.

The rearrangement joins TRBV30 to TRBJ1-2; unclear D gene. The CDR3 is 16 residues long. CDR1 and CDR2 (germline): GTSNPN, SVGIG (reference sequence). Trimming took 0 bases from V and 7 from J, leaving 21 bases between them. CDR3 nucleotide sequence: TGTGCCTGGAGTGTATATAGAGTATCGCCTGGGAGTGGCTACACCTTC. Translated, it gives CAWSVYRVSPGSGYTF. The full variable domain, rest sourced from reference TRBV30 and TRBJ1-2, is SQTIHQWPATLVQPVGSPLSLECTVEGTSNPNLYWYRQAAGRGLQLLFYSVGIGQISSEVPQNLSASRPQDRQFILSSKKLLLSDSGFYLCAWSVYRVSPGSGYTFGSGTRLTVV.

The chain employs TRBV30 and TRBJ1-3; D remains ambiguous. Germline V lookup: CDR1 GTSNPN, CDR2 SVGIG (reference sequence). The CDR3 runs to 13 residues. Trimming pared 4 bases from V and 0 bases from J, leaving 7 bases between. The CDR3 sequence: CAWNSLSGNTIYF. The DNA of the CDR3 is TGTGCCTGGAACAGCCTCTCTGGAAACACCATATATTTT. The full variable domain, its missing parts supplied by reference TRBV30 and TRBJ1-3, is SQTIHQWPATLVQPVGSPLSLECTVEGTSNPNLYWYRQAAGRGLQLLFYSVGIGQISSEVPQNLSASRPQDRQFILSSKKLLLSDSGFYLCAWNSLSGNTIYFGEGSWLTVV.

The genes are TRBV25-1 and TRBJ2-1, with 7 positions matching TRBD1. Germline trimming cut 11 bases from V and 0 bases from J; bases unmatched to any gene: 10. This CDR3 is 15 amino acids long. The germline CDR1 and CDR2 sequences are MGHDK and SYGVNS. The CDR3 bases are TGTGCCGTCTCCGCCAGGGGGAGCTCCTACAATGAGCAGTTCTTC. This sequence encodes CAVSARGSSYNEQFF.

The genes are TRBV7-2 and TRBJ2-1, with 10 bases that match TRBD2. This CDR3 spans 17 amino acids. The V gene end was trimmed by 3 bases and the J gene end by 0 bases; junction bases not matched to a gene: 5. Germline V lookup: CDR1 SGHTA, CDR2 FQGNSA. The CDR3 sequence is CASSFRTSGASYNEQFF. CDR3 coding DNA: TGTGCCAGCAGCTTCCGAACTAGCGGGGCCTCCTACAATGAGCAGTTCTTC.

This chain joins TRBV28 and TRBJ2-1; D is possibly TRBD1 (5 bases). Germline CDR1 MDHEN, CDR2 SYDVKM. The CDR3 is made up of 15 amino acids. The V end was cut by 0 bases, the J end by 6 bases, with 12 bases between. CDR3 DNA: TGTGCCAGCAGTTTATGGCAGGCCCAGGGCAATGAGCAGTTCTTC. Its protein product is CASSLWQAQGNEQFF.

The chain's CDR3 is CASSPNQGAWGNQPQHF. For the CDR3, the DNA is TGTGCCAGCAGTCCAAACCAGGGGGCTTGGGGCAATCAGCCCCAGCATTTT. The chain uses TRBV28 and TRBJ1-5, with 8 bases matching TRBD1. The V and J ends lost 5 bases and 2 bases, in that order; junction bases with no gene match: 11. The germline CDR1 and CDR2 sequences are MDHEN and SYDVKM. This CDR3 spans 17 amino acids.

DNA for the CDR3: TGTGCCAGCAGTTCCAGGGCGTACTCTGGAAACACCATATATTTT. Translating it yields CASSSRAYSGNTIYF. This sequence joins TRBV6-6 and TRBJ1-3; tentative D call: TRBD1 (5 bases). Per the germline V gene, CDR1 is MNHNY and CDR2 is SVGAGI (reference sequence). The CDR3 runs to 15 residues. The germline V and J ends were trimmed by 4 bases and 0 bases, with 10 bases remaining between them.

This clone was seen repeatedly, ten times or more. Other DNA variants within this sample encode the same CDR3. This chain connects TRBV6-5 to TRBJ1-5; D gene uncertain. Germline-derived CDR1 and CDR2 are MNHEY and SVGAGI. Between the trimmed V and J ends, which lost 5 bases and 6 bases, there was a span of 11 bases. The CDR3 has 13 residues. CDR3 residues: CASSDGVGQPQHF. The CDR3 DNA reads TGTGCCAGCAGTGATGGAGTCGGTCAGCCCCAGCATTTT.

The chain is built from TRBV7-8 and TRBJ2-7; the D gene is possibly TRBD2 (5 bases). The CDR3 runs to 12 residues. Trimming took 2 bases from V and 7 from J, leaving 9 bases between them. From germline, CDR1 is SGHVS and CDR2 FQNEAQ. CDR3 sequence: CASSLRGLEQYF. The CDR3 nucleotides read TGTGCCAGCAGCTTACGGGGTTTGGAGCAGTACTTC.

The chain employs TRBV5-1 and TRBJ2-3; TRBD2 agrees at 7 bases. Germline V CDR1 and CDR2: SGHRS, YFSETQ. The CDR3 length is 16 residues. The junction had 7 bases not matched to a gene; V was cut back by 0 bases and J by 3 bases. This chain's CDR3 is CASSLAIAGATDTQYF. CDR3 DNA sequence: TGCGCCAGCAGCTTGGCCATTGCGGGAGCGACAGATACGCAGTATTTT.

V and J are TRBV10-3 and TRBJ2-3; TRBD2 might be the D (5 bases). Germline V gene lookup returns CDR1 ENHRY and CDR2 SYGVKD. Between the trimmed V and J ends, which lost 3 bases and 2 bases, there was a span of 12 bases. This CDR3 comprises 15 residues. CDR3 loop: CAISETSGYTDTQYF. The CDR3 DNA follows: TGTGCCATCAGTGAAACCAGCGGTTACACAGATACGCAGTATTTT.

This chain's CDR3 is CASSLLASEAYEQYF. CDR3 nucleotide sequence: TGTGCCAGCAGTTTATTGGCTAGCGAGGCCTACGAGCAGTACTTC. V gene TRBV28 combines with J gene TRBJ2-7; TRBD2 is a possible D gene (6 bases). Germline loops: CDR1 MDHEN, CDR2 SYDVKM. The CDR3 runs to 15 residues. Trimming removed 1 base at V and 2 bases at J, with 12 bases between. The full variable domain, its missing parts supplied by reference TRBV28 and TRBJ2-7, is DVKVTQSSRYLVKRTGEKVFLECVQDMDHENMFWYRQDPGLGLRLIYFSYDVKMKEKGDIPEGYSVSREKKERFSLILESASTNQTSMYLCASSLLASEAYEQYFGPGTRLTVT.

The chain carries TRBV6-5 and TRBJ1-5; the match to TRBD1 covers 9 bases. V lost 6 bases, J lost 6 bases, and 3 bases stayed unmatched. Per the germline V gene, CDR1 is MNHEY and CDR2 is SVGAGI. This CDR3 spans 13 amino acids. The CDR3 loop is CASRQGASQPQHF. The CDR3, as DNA: TGTGCCAGCAGACAGGGGGCAAGTCAGCCCCAGCATTTT.